Below are 18 T cell receptor beta chains sequenced from a single sample in a study of early T cells in non-severe SARS-CoV-2 infection (dated by TCRdb to about 2021). Preparation of the library involved 5' RACE. The instrument given in TCRdb is NextSeq 500. The public reads were quality trimmed at Q25 with fastp and then assembled into clones with MiXCR by TCRdb, keeping productive beta chains. Each entry merges the rows of one CDR3 protein and shows their most common DNA and genes. A total of about 58,000 distinct CDR3 sequences appear in this sample, approximately 13% of them only once. Jointly, the top ten make up over 3% of the sample. Sequenced material: whole blood. These receptors were collected from an adult who was a healthcare worker with PCR-confirmed SARS-CoV-2 infection or an uninfected control (not recorded which).

This clonotype was detected once. J is TRBJ2-3 and V is TRBV15, with 10 bases matching TRBD2. V lost 8 bases, J lost 2 bases, and 7 bases stayed unmatched. The CDR3 runs to 15 residues. CDR1 and CDR2 from the germline V gene are LNHNV and YYDKDF (reference sequence). The CDR3 sequence: CATLAGEKTTDTQYF. The CDR3 bases are TGTGCCACCCTAGCGGGAGAAAAAACCACAGATACGCAGTATTTT.

This clonotype was recorded at least ten times. The CDR3 is CASSFHRGQPSGANVLTF. The CDR3, as DNA: TGCGCCAGCAGCTTCCACAGGGGGCAGCCCTCTGGGGCCAACGTCCTGACTTTC. The rearrangement joins TRBV5-1 to TRBJ2-6; 9 bases align to TRBD1. CDR1 and CDR2 from the germline V gene are SGHRS and YFSETQ. The CDR3 contains 18 residues. Losses at the gene ends were 2 bases for V and 0 bases for J; bases not matched to a gene: 6.

This clonotype has ten or more counts. The junction differs from germline at one of its ends, possibly a read error. The chain has TRBV7-9 and TRBJ2-7; 12 positions agree with TRBD2. The CDR3 sequence is 14 residues long. CDR1 and CDR2 from the germline V gene are SEHNR and FQNEAQ (reference sequence). DNA of the CDR3: TGTGCCAGCAGCCTAGCGGGAGGGCCCTACGAGCAGTACTTC. Its protein is CASSLAGGPYEQYF.

The chain couples TRBV9 to TRBJ2-7, with D possibly being TRBD1 (6 bases). Germline V gene data show CDR1 as SGDLS and CDR2 as YYNGEE. CDR3 size: 15 residues. V shed 0 bases and J shed 3 bases, with 13 bases lying between them. The CDR3 is CASSVGGGNRYEQYF. DNA for the CDR3: TGTGCCAGCAGCGTAGGTGGGGGCAACCGCTACGAGCAGTACTTC.

This clonotype was seen repeatedly, ten times or more. The V and J genes are TRBV4-2 and TRBJ2-7; D perhaps matches TRBD1 (6 bases). Germline values: CDR1 LGHNA, CDR2 YNFKEQ. Trimming left V 3 bases short and J 1 base short, with 13 bases between. The CDR3 spans 15 residues. CDR3 amino acids: CASSQRQVGSYEQYF. Written as DNA, the CDR3 is TGTGCCAGCAGCCAGAGACAGGTTGGATCCTACGAGCAGTACTTC.

This clonotype was observed many times. V usage is TRBV12-3 or TRBV12-4 and J usage is TRBJ2-1, with a weak D call TRBD2 (6 bases). The CDR3 covers 12 residues. V lost 5 bases and J 7 bases, leaving 9 bases between the germline ends. This chain's CDR3 is CASSATSNEQFF. DNA for the CDR3: TGTGCCAGCAGTGCGACTAGTAATGAGCAGTTCTTC.

This clonotype occurred many times. The chain uses TRBV20-1 and TRBJ2-1; 10 bases are shared with TRBD2. In germline, CDR1 is DFQATT, CDR2 SNEGSKA (reference sequence). The CDR3 is made up of 16 amino acids. V lost 3 bases and J lost 11; bases outside the gene matches: 16. CDR3 in amino acids: CSARRSLAGPFSKQFF. CDR3 coding DNA: TGCAGTGCTAGGAGGTCACTAGCGGGGCCCTTCAGTAAGCAGTTCTTC.

The J gene is TRBJ2-5, the V gene TRBV2; TRBD2 aligns across 9 bases. From germline, CDR1 is SNHLY and CDR2 FYNNEI. The CDR3 is 16 amino acids. Unmatched junction bases numbered 5, after V lost 2 bases and J lost 1 base. This CDR3 reads CASSERGSGSQETQYF. CDR3 nucleotides: TGTGCCAGCAGTGAACGGGGTAGCGGGAGCCAAGAGACCCAGTACTTC. Full variable domain (missing parts from reference TRBV2 and TRBJ2-5): EPEVTQTPSHQVTQMGQEVILRCVPISNHLYFYWYRQILGQKVEFLVSFYNNEISEKSEIFDDQFSVERPDGSNFTLKIRSTKLEDSAMYFCASSERGSGSQETQYFGPGTRLLVL.

This clonotype has a count of ten or more. DNA of the CDR3: TGCGCCAGCAGCTGGACAGGGGCCACTGAAGCTTTCTTT. Its translation is CASSWTGATEAFF. The V and J genes are TRBV5-1 and TRBJ1-1; the match to TRBD1 covers 9 bases. From germline, CDR1 is SGHRS and CDR2 YFSETQ. Losses at the gene ends were 3 bases for V and 4 bases for J; bases not matched to a gene: 1. This CDR3 is 13 amino acids long.

There are many counts of this clonotype. The rearrangement uses TRBV20-1 and TRBJ2-3, with D tentatively TRBD2 (5 bases). With 6 bases removed from V and 5 bases from J, the gap between germline ends came to 12 bases. CDR1 DFQATT and CDR2 SNEGSKA come from the germline V gene (reference sequence). CDR3 length: 12 residues. CDR3 residues: CSAGGPGDTQYF. CDR3 nucleotide sequence: TGCAGTGCCGGCGGGCCGGGAGATACGCAGTATTTT.

This clonotype was detected a few times. The chain employs TRBV12-3 or TRBV12-4 and TRBJ2-7, with 7 nucleotides matching TRBD2. Trimming at V came to 4 bases and at J to 3 bases, leaving 9 bases not matched to a gene. The CDR3 runs 15 residues. The CDR3 DNA reads TGTGCCAGCAGTTCTGCGGCGGGGGTCGGCTACGAGCAGTACTTC. Its translation: CASSSAAGVGYEQYF.

This clonotype was counted between two and nine times. The chain carries TRBV18 and TRBJ2-5; D possibly corresponds to TRBD2 (6 bases). Germline V gene data show CDR1 as KGHSH and CDR2 as LQKENI. Trimming removed 3 bases at V and 7 bases at J, with 9 bases between. The CDR3 is 12 amino acids. This CDR3 is CASSPPGGTQYF. CDR3 in DNA: TGTGCCAGCTCACCGCCCGGGGGGACCCAGTACTTC.

This clonotype was observed a few times. The chain joins TRBV29-1 to TRBJ2-5, with TRBD2 matching 8 bases. V lost 4 bases, J lost 1 base, and 5 bases stayed unmatched. Germline V gene lookup returns CDR1 SQVTM and CDR2 ANQGSEA. This CDR3 region has 14 residues. The CDR3 region is CSVVRREAQETQYF. The CDR3 region has the DNA TGCAGCGTTGTACGGCGGGAGGCCCAAGAGACCCAGTACTTC. Complete variable domain (other parts from reference TRBV29-1 and TRBJ2-5): SAVISQKPSRDICQRGTSLTIQCQVDSQVTMMFWYRQQPGQSLTLIATANQGSEATYESGFVIDKFPISRPNLTFSTLTVSNMSPEDSSIYLCSVVRREAQETQYFGPGTRLLVL.

The rearrangement uses TRBV9 and TRBJ2-3; either TRBD1 or TRBD2 may fit D (5 bases each). Trimming pared 2 bases from V and 0 bases from J, leaving 10 bases between. Germline CDR1 is SGDLS and CDR2 is YYNGEE. The CDR3 sequence is 15 residues long. The CDR3 here is CASSVRGSSTDTQYF. DNA for the CDR3: TGTGCCAGCAGCGTCCGGGGCTCTAGCACAGATACGCAGTATTTT.

This clonotype was seen ten or more times. The chain combines TRBV12-3 or TRBV12-4 with TRBJ2-7, with 13 bases matching TRBD2. V shed 6 bases, J shed 5 bases, and the junction held 10 bases outside the gene matches. The CDR3 consists of 16 residues. CDR3 nucleotides: TGTGCCAGCAGCCCCGGGACTAGCGGGATGGGGGACGAGCAGTACTTC. This sequence encodes CASSPGTSGMGDEQYF.

This clonotype was observed many times. The chain uses TRBV28 and TRBJ1-1, with a possible D match to TRBD1 (5 bases). Looked up from germline, CDR1 is MDHEN and CDR2 is SYDVKM. The V end lost 9 bases, the J end lost 0 bases, and 11 bases lay between the germline ends. CDR3 length: 13 amino acids. CDR3 sequence: CASRGEVNTEAFF. CDR3 sequence (DNA): TGTGCCAGTCGGGGGGAGGTGAACACTGAAGCTTTCTTT.

The V call is TRBV18, the J call TRBJ2-7; tentative D call: TRBD1 (6 bases). Germline CDR1 KGHSH, CDR2 LQKENI. The length of the CDR3 is 15 residues. V gave up 6 bases and J gave up 0 bases, with 15 bases separating them. The CDR3 loop reads CASSPTHRDSYEQYF. The CDR3 bases are TGTGCCAGCTCTCCCACCCACAGGGACTCCTACGAGCAGTACTTC.

Many counts were recorded for this clonotype. The genes are TRBV11-2 and TRBJ2-1; D not certain. Germline loops: CDR1 SGHAT, CDR2 FQNNGV. CDR3 size: 13 residues. V was cut by 5 bases and J by 12 bases, with 17 bases left in between. This chain's CDR3 is CASSPGPVLPQFF. DNA of the CDR3: TGTGCCAGCAGCCCGGGCCCCGTCCTACCGCAGTTCTTC.